These 27 T cell receptor beta chains originate from one sample sequenced in a study of early T cells in non-severe SARS-CoV-2 infection. TCRdb reanalysed the 5' RACE reads using MiXCR and keeps one entry per CDR3 protein. The table lists around 40,000 distinct CDR3 sequences, around 9.9% of them singletons. Input material: whole blood. The receptors shown here come from an adult who was a healthcare worker with PCR-confirmed SARS-CoV-2 infection or an uninfected control (not recorded which).

This clonotype has just a few counts. The chain joins TRBV11-3 to TRBJ2-3; D may be TRBD2 (6 bases). CDR3 length: 15 residues. Trimming removed 2 bases at V and 1 base at J, with 10 bases between. In germline, CDR1 is SGHNT, CDR2 YENEEA. The CDR3 coding sequence is TGTGCCAGCAGCTTATTTGGCGGGGGCACAGATACGCAGTATTTT. It encodes CASSLFGGGTDTQYF.

This chain links TRBV6-2 or TRBV6-3 with TRBJ1-5; a possible D gene is TRBD1 (5 bases). Trimming stripped 7 bases from V and 4 bases from J, with 14 bases between. This CDR3 has 14 residues. CDR1 and CDR2 (germline): MNHEY, SVGEGT. The CDR3 reads CASTPSRGNQPQHF. DNA for the CDR3: TGTGCCAGCACCCCCTCTAGGGGAAATCAGCCCCAGCATTTT.

Points on this clonotype: A much larger clone lies a single base off, so this may be a read error. The chain carries TRBV19 and TRBJ1-1, with D perhaps TRBD1 (5 bases). The CDR3 extends over 15 amino acids. Germline CDR1 and CDR2: LNHDA and SQIVND (reference sequence). Written as DNA, the CDR3 is TGTACCAGTAGTAGGGACCGGGCCCTGGGCACTGAAGCTTTCTTT. Translation gives CTSSRDRALGTEAFF.

This clonotype was detected many times. The gene calls are TRBV29-1 and TRBJ2-7, with TRBD1 identical over 7 bases. The V and J ends lost 0 bases and 3 bases, in that order; junction bases with no gene match: 11. The CDR3 has 16 amino acids. The germline V gene has CDR1 SQVTM and CDR2 ANQGSEA. The CDR3, as DNA: TGCAGCGTTGAAGATCTTTCTTCCGGGACAGTCTACGAGCAGTACTTC. Its protein product is CSVEDLSSGTVYEQYF.

This clonotype has a count of ten or more. The chain is built from TRBV2 and TRBJ2-5; D may be TRBD1 (6 bases). The CDR3 has 13 amino acids. V lost 7 bases and J 3 bases, leaving 12 bases between the germline ends. CDR1 and CDR2 (germline): SNHLY, FYNNEI. This CDR3 reads CASNVYREETQYF. CDR3 coding DNA: TGTGCCAGCAACGTTTACAGGGAAGAGACCCAGTACTTC.

The CDR3 loop is CSARSGSRGYTF. For the CDR3, the DNA is TGCAGTGCTAGAAGCGGGAGCAGAGGCTACACCTTC. The chain has TRBV20-1 and TRBJ1-2; D unclear. This CDR3 has 12 amino acids. V shed 2 bases and J shed 8 bases, with 12 bases lying between them. Germline V gene lookup returns CDR1 DFQATT and CDR2 SNEGSKA (reference sequence).

Ten or more counts support this clonotype. The CDR3, as DNA: TGTGCCAGCAGCTTTGGGGGGGGCCAGGGTAATGAAAAACTGTTTTTT. Translated: CASSFGGGQGNEKLFF. This chain uses TRBV7-9 with TRBJ1-4; D may be TRBD1 (6 bases). This CDR3 region has 16 residues. V dropped 3 bases and J dropped 4 bases, with 15 bases sitting between them. CDR1 and CDR2 from the germline V gene are SEHNR and FQNEAQ (reference sequence).

The CDR3 sequence: CASSLDPGVAQHF. CDR3 bases: TGCGCCAGCAGCTTGGACCCAGGGGTAGCCCAGCATTTT. The chain joins TRBV5-1 to TRBJ1-5, with D perhaps TRBD1 (6 bases). This CDR3 has 13 amino acids. V was cut by 0 bases and J by 11 bases, with 12 bases left in between. Germline CDR1 and CDR2: SGHRS and YFSETQ.

The chain recombines TRBV11-2 with TRBJ1-2; 7 nucleotides line up with TRBD1. The J segment lost 1 base and the V segment lost 4 bases, leaving 9 bases of the junction unmatched. CDR3 length equals 16 residues. Germline assignment: CDR1 SGHAT and CDR2 FQNNGV. The CDR3 sequence: CASSSDGTASNYGYTF. As DNA, the CDR3 is TGTGCCAGCAGCTCCGACGGGACAGCAAGTAACTATGGCTACACCTTC.

The sample holds a few counts of this clonotype. The V and J genes are TRBV4-3 and TRBJ2-7; the D call may be TRBD1 or TRBD2 (5 bases each). The CDR3 loop spans 18 amino acids. Germline CDR1 is LGHNA and CDR2 is YSLEER. The V end lost 1 base, the J end lost 2 bases, and 21 bases lay between the germline ends. The DNA of the CDR3 is TGCGCCAGCAGCCAAGCCTTGGATTTAGGGGACGTTGCCTACGAGCAGTACTTC. This codes for CASSQALDLGDVAYEQYF.

The chain is built from TRBV3-1 and TRBJ2-1, with D possibly being TRBD1 (5 bases). This CDR3 contains 16 residues. The V gene lost 3 bases and the J gene lost 6 bases, with 18 bases spanning the gap. The V gene's germline CDR1 is LGHDT and CDR2 YNNKEL (reference sequence). CDR3 sequence reads: CASSQAGPQVSNEQFF. DNA for the CDR3: TGTGCCAGCAGCCAGGCCGGCCCACAGGTATCCAATGAGCAGTTCTTC.

The chain combines TRBV7-2 with TRBJ1-5, with D uncertain. Germline V gene sequence: CDR1 SGHTA, CDR2 FQGNSA. The V gene lost 2 bases and the J gene lost 3 bases, with 8 bases spanning the gap. The CDR3 spans 14 residues. CDR3 nucleotides: TGTGCCAGCAGCTTATGGCAGACCAATCAGCCCCAGCATTTT. This encodes CASSLWQTNQPQHF.

V and J are TRBV7-2 and TRBJ1-5, with a tentative D call TRBD1 (5 bases). CDR3 size: 18 residues. CDR1 SGHTA and CDR2 FQGNSA come from the germline V gene. V was clipped by 1 base and J by 0 bases, with 16 bases between them. DNA for the CDR3: TGTGCCAGCAGCTTAGGCGGGACGGTGACGTATAGCAATCAGCCCCAGCATTTT. It translates to CASSLGGTVTYSNQPQHF.

Many counts were recorded for this clonotype. The V and J genes are TRBV9 and TRBJ2-3; D gene ambiguous. Per the germline V gene, CDR1 is SGDLS and CDR2 is YYNGEE. With 4 bases removed from V and 3 bases from J, the gap between germline ends came to 9 bases. The CDR3 length is 13 residues. In nucleotides, the CDR3 is TGTGCCAGCAGCCCCACCAGGACAGATACGCAGTATTTT. Residues: CASSPTRTDTQYF.

The chain recombines TRBV27 with TRBJ1-2, with D unresolved. This CDR3 has 14 residues. Trimming took off 4 bases at V and 4 bases at J, with 13 bases between the two ends. Germline V gene lookup returns CDR1 MNHEY and CDR2 SMNVEV (reference sequence). The CDR3 is CASSSHKGGYGYTF. CDR3 sequence (DNA): TGTGCCAGCAGTTCGCACAAGGGCGGCTATGGCTACACCTTC.

This clonotype was recorded many times. The chain employs TRBV2 and TRBJ1-6; no definite D call. With 3 bases removed from V and 0 bases from J, the gap between germline ends came to 9 bases. The CDR3 loop spans 16 amino acids. Germline values: CDR1 SNHLY, CDR2 FYNNEI. CDR3 residues: CASSDPQGSYNSPLHF. For the CDR3, the DNA is TGTGCCAGCAGTGACCCACAAGGCTCCTATAATTCACCCCTCCACTTT.

The rearrangement joins TRBV20-1 to TRBJ1-5; unclear D gene. V lost 7 bases and J 0 bases, leaving 10 bases between the germline ends. The CDR3 has 13 amino acids. Germline-derived CDR1 and CDR2 are DFQATT and SNEGSKA (reference sequence). CDR3 bases: TGCAGTGGCCCGCGATATAGCAATCAGCCCCAGCATTTT. This codes for CSGPRYSNQPQHF.

This clonotype was detected ten times or more. The chain recombines TRBV2 with TRBJ2-5, with 8 bases fitting TRBD1. The V and J ends lost 3 bases and 6 bases, in that order; junction bases with no gene match: 9. Germline CDR1 is SNHLY and CDR2 is FYNNEI. The CDR3 covers 15 residues. The CDR3 nucleotides are TGTGCCAGCAGTGATTTAGGTGACAGGGGTCAGACCCAGTACTTC. As protein: CASSDLGDRGQTQYF.

A few counts support this clonotype. The V gene is TRBV7-2, the J gene TRBJ2-7, with D unresolved. The V gene lost 5 bases and the J gene lost 9 bases, with 8 bases spanning the gap. In germline, CDR1 is SGHTA, CDR2 FQGNSA. This CDR3 has 10 residues. This CDR3 reads CASSPPGQYF. In DNA, the CDR3 is TGTGCCAGCAGCCCCCCTGGGCAGTACTTC.

By frequency in the sample, this clonotype is medium-sized. The rearrangement uses TRBV12-3 or TRBV12-4 and TRBJ2-3; D unclear. Trimming stripped 2 bases from V and 2 bases from J, with 14 bases between. The CDR3 spans 16 residues. The CDR3: CASSLIRVQITDTQYF. As DNA, the CDR3 is TGTGCCAGCAGTTTAATAAGGGTCCAAATCACAGATACGCAGTATTTT.

V usage is TRBV7-2 and J usage is TRBJ1-6; D is uncertain. Deletions cut 5 bases from V and 7 bases from J, with 12 bases between. The V gene's germline CDR1 is SGHTA and CDR2 FQGNSA. This CDR3 has 14 amino acids. The CDR3 bases are TGTGCCAGCAGCCGACCCGACCTAAATTCACCCCTCCACTTT. This encodes CASSRPDLNSPLHF. The full variable domain, in which reference TRBV7-2 and TRBJ1-6 provide the parts outside the CDR3, is GAGVSQSPSNKVTEKGKDVELRCDPISGHTALYWYRQSLGQGLEFLIYFQGNSAPDKSGLPSDRFSAERTGGSVSTLTIQRTQQEDSAVYLCASSRPDLNSPLHFGNGTRLTVT.

This clonotype was counted at least ten times. The chain joins TRBV29-1 to TRBJ2-3; D is unclear. CDR3 size: 11 residues. Germline V gene data show CDR1 as SQVTM and CDR2 as ANQGSEA. The V end was cut by 7 bases, the J end by 2 bases, with 7 bases between. The CDR3 DNA reads as TGCAGCGCCGGAAACACAGATACGCAGTATTTT. Residues: CSAGNTDTQYF.

At least ten counts were recorded for this clonotype. The chain joins TRBV5-1 to TRBJ2-7; 8 bases are a match to TRBD2. There are 15 residues in the CDR3. CDR1 and CDR2 from the germline V gene are SGHRS and YFSETQ. J was trimmed by 3 bases and V by 2 bases; bases with no gene match: 7. This CDR3 is CASSFPAGGIYEQYF. The CDR3 nucleotides read TGCGCCAGCAGCTTTCCGGCGGGGGGCATCTACGAGCAGTACTTC.

The genes are TRBV27 and TRBJ2-7, with 8 bases fitting TRBD1. The CDR3 sequence is 14 residues long. CDR1 is MNHEY, CDR2 SMNVEV, per germline (reference sequence). With 5 bases clipped from V and 3 bases from J, the junction kept 6 bases outside the gene matches. CDR3 region: CASSPGQGNYEQYF. The CDR3 DNA reads as TGTGCCAGCAGTCCCGGACAGGGAAACTACGAGCAGTACTTC.

The gene calls are TRBV5-1 and TRBJ2-1, with a tentative D call TRBD1 (7 bases). The V end lost 0 bases, the J end lost 4 bases, and 14 bases lay between the germline ends. The CDR3 length is 16 residues. Germline V gene data show CDR1 as SGHRS and CDR2 as YFSETQ. The CDR3 loop reads CASSLVAGQSYNEQFF. The DNA for the CDR3 is TGCGCCAGCAGCTTGGTGGCGGGACAGTCATACAATGAGCAGTTCTTC. Together with reference TRBV5-1 and TRBJ2-1, the CDR3 gives the full variable domain: KAGVTQTPRYLIKTRGQQVTLSCSPISGHRSVSWYQQTPGQGLQFLFEYFSETQRNKGNFPGRFSGRQFSNSRSEMNVSTLELGDSALYLCASSLVAGQSYNEQFFGPGTRLTVL.

This clonotype has ten or more counts. V usage is TRBV7-8 and J usage is TRBJ1-2; 8 bases align to TRBD1. After removal of 5 bases from V and 5 bases from J, the junction contained 7 bases not matched to a gene. Germline lookup yields CDR1 SGHVS and CDR2 FQNEAQ. The CDR3 loop spans 14 amino acids. The CDR3 DNA follows: TGTGCCAGCAGCATCAACAGGGGGAATTATGGCTACACCTTC. Residues: CASSINRGNYGYTF.

This clonotype was observed many times. This chain joins TRBV6-6 and TRBJ1-3; no clear D. This CDR3 contains 14 residues. Looked up from germline, CDR1 is MNHNY and CDR2 is SVGAGI (reference sequence). The V and J ends lost 2 bases and 0 bases respectively, with 5 bases between them. CDR3 region: CASSYESSGNTIYF. CDR3 coding DNA: TGTGCCAGCAGTTACGAAAGCTCTGGAAACACCATATATTTT.